This T cell receptor beta chain is drawn from a study of OX40 agonist ivuxolimab in advanced cancers. The overall study: Ivuxolimab, an antibody acting as an agonist of OX40 (CD134), was used to treat patients. Study findings and constraints: Determination of antigen specificity was not performed for the expanded peripheral T cells. CD4+ T cells averaged fewer expanded clones than CD8+ T cells.

The assay was immunoSEQ multiplex PCR, and TCRdb's table has in-frame clones only and misses some. The sample contains over 50,000 clones, around 90% of which appear only once. Germline V lookup: CDR1 LNHDA, CDR2 SQIVND (reference sequence). Deletions cut 4 bases from V and 0 bases from J, with 10 bases between. The CDR3 covers 15 residues. Comments on this clone: Its antigen is currently unknown.

With baseline, cycle 4 day 1, and cycle 7 day 1 as timepoints, blood was sampled. The rearrangement joins TRBV19 to TRBJ2-1, with D perhaps matching TRBD1 (6 bases). Sequencing was performed on CD4+ or CD8+ T cells sorted from blood, taken in a trial of the OX40 agonist ivuxolimab. This clonotype was obtained from an adult with an advanced solid tumor such as melanoma, head and neck, liver or kidney cancer. The CDR3 protein is CASSTGQTSYNEQFF. For the CDR3, the DNA is TGTGCCAGTAGTACCGGACAGACCTCCTACAATGAGCAGTTCTTC.